The entry below gives a single TCR beta chain sequence along with its context. This clonotype was observed a few times. Its cognate antigen has yet to be identified. Base quality data are lacking; no much larger clone is found one base away. This specimen comes from a study of T cells in Graves' hyperthyroidism and ophthalmopathy (dated by TCRdb to about 2019). Notes on the research overall: Peripheral blood samples were taken at the time of initial diagnosis, prior to any treatment. The 100 or so discovery patients were randomly split 7:3 into training and test sets. An independent validation cohort of about 20 hyperthyroidism patients and some 15 patients who later progressed to ophthalmopathy tested prospective prediction of ophthalmopathy. After sampling, hyperthyroidism patients received methimazole starting at 30 mg daily, and ophthalmopathy patients received high-dose intravenous methylprednisolone. To identify TCR V-J signatures that set the groups apart, the researchers used a discovery cohort of about a hundred patients, made up of 43 with Graves' ophthalmopathy and about 59 with stable Graves' hyperthyroidism. The paper reports TCR Vbeta CDR3 sequencing of over 130 peripheral blood samples: approximately 41 ophthalmopathy, fewer than 85 hyperthyroidism and around 17 progressor patients. In addition, the study compared T-cell repertoires in thyroid tissue and in blood from several Graves' hyperthyroidism patients. What the authors observed across the whole study: Sample size was not statistically predetermined, and investigators were not blinded to group allocation. In cross-validation, a model built on a 13 V-J signature told ophthalmopathy apart from stable hyperthyroidism with about 90% sensitivity and roughly 81% specificity, and in testing the same model reached 80%/75%. Most expanded thyroid clonotypes (frequency above 0.001) were also detected in blood, a finding suggesting that blood repertoires may reflect thyroid immune responses. In validation, the model predicted progression to ophthalmopathy a median of 6.5 months before onset, with roughly 70% sensitivity and 72.22% specificity.

The TCR beta CDR3 regions were amplified from RNA transcripts. A first-round RT-PCR of the TCR CDR3 used the HTBI primer set with the Qiagen OneStep RT-PCR kit. Libraries were constructed in a second round of multiplex PCR, after which size selection and purification were carried out. Libraries were sequenced paired-end with 100 bp reads on an Illumina HiSeq2000. The authors' pipeline ran thus. SOAPnuke was used to process the raw data, throwing out any read that contained adapters or uncalled bases, had a mean Phred below 15, or lacked an exact constant-primer or identifier match. High-quality paired reads were merged using COPE v1.2.5, and each unique nucleotide sequence was defined as a clonotype. Clonotypes were aligned to IMGT TRBV, TRBD and TRBJ reference segments using MiTCR v1.1. Analysis was restricted to V-J combinations with a frequency above 0.0001, which covered 98% to 99.2% of repertoires. The TCS score was defined as the ratio of F50 (clonal expansion) to E x V (chaos), calculated using BLOSUM62-based TCRdist between CDR3 peptides within each V-J. Welch's t-statistics and random forest reduced around 520 V-J features to some 14, which were used in a naive Bayes classifier (R e1071). The Morisita-Horn index was used to measure how similar the thyroid and blood repertoires were. The public reads were reanalyzed by TCRdb: fastp trimming at Q25, MiXCR alignment, in-frame beta chains only. Merged by CDR3 protein, the rows form single entries marked with the most common genes and DNA. The V and J calls, along with clone size, are taken from TCRdb and not from the paper's own processing. The sample has some 800,000 distinct CDR3 sequences on record, roughly 37% of them singletons. The top ten hold over 8% of the sample.

The CDR3 runs 13 residues from the cysteine to the phenylalanine. Of all the DNA, just the CDR3 is kept, 39 bases in frame from base 1. The germline ends are 11 bases apart after V is trimmed by 1 base and J by 8 bases. Stable Graves' hyperthyroidism was defined as no progression to ophthalmopathy during 18 months of follow-up. Hyperthyroidism patients were newly diagnosed, had a disease duration of under 2 months, and were aged 18 to 65 years. Patients with uncontrolled infections, other autoimmune diseases, pregnancy or lactation were excluded. Diagnoses were based on clinical symptoms, serum thyroxine and TRAb, thyroid ultrasound and orbital computed tomography. Ficoll-Paque density gradient centrifugation was used to isolate PBMCs from 10 ml of fresh peripheral blood. Total RNA was extracted with Trizol reagent, and quality was checked on an Agilent 2100 Bioanalyzer.

This receptor was obtained from a man aged 18 to 35 with Graves' hyperthyroidism. The chain uses TRBV12-3 or TRBV12-4 and TRBJ1-2; 5 matching bases give a weak D call of TRBD1. Sequenced input: blood. For the CDR3, the sequence is CASSLGQSEGYTF. The sequenced DNA: TGTGCCAGCAGTTTAGGACAGTCGGAAGGCTACACCTTC.